This entry lists 27 T cell receptor beta chains sequenced from one sample in a study of T cell responses to AZD1222 COVID-19 vaccine. Here immunoSEQ multiplex PCR was the method, and the copy in TCRdb shows in-frame clones only, minus some. The table includes more than 85,000 clones, around 81% detected once. This specimen consisted of peripheral blood, obtained on day 0 of AZD1222 vaccination. All receptors come from an adult in good health.

The rearrangement joins TRBV19 to TRBJ1-4; D remains unclear. Germline V CDR1 and CDR2: LNHDA, SQIVND (reference sequence). V shed 3 bases and J shed 5 bases, with 7 bases lying between them. This CDR3 has 13 amino acids. The CDR3 DNA follows: TGTGCCAGTAGTATTTGGATGAATGAAAAACTGTTTTTT. This sequence encodes CASSIWMNEKLFF.

The chain is built from TRBV7-2 and TRBJ1-5; D is undetermined. Trimming cost V 2 bases and J 2 bases, with 7 bases left between them. CDR1 and CDR2 (germline): SGHTA, FQGNSA. CDR3 size: 14 residues. The CDR3 coding sequence is TGTGCCAGCAGCTTAACCACAGGCAATCAGCCCCAGCATTTT. It encodes CASSLTTGNQPQHF.

The table lists this clone with a few counts. The V call is TRBV28, the J call TRBJ1-5; TRBD1 matches at 8 bases. The CDR3 contains 12 residues. V trimming: 10 bases; J trimming: 2 bases; junction bases outside the gene matches: 1. CDR1 and CDR2 from the germline V gene are MDHEN and SYDVKM. CDR3 residues: CAKDRGNQPQHF. CDR3 coding DNA: TGTGCCAAGGACAGGGGCAATCAGCCCCAGCATTTT.

The V gene is TRBV24-1, the J gene TRBJ1-2; 8 bases map to TRBD1. The germline CDR1 and CDR2 sequences are KGHDR and SFDVKD. The CDR3 length is 15 residues. V trimming: 4 bases; J trimming: 4 bases; junction bases outside the gene matches: 7. The CDR3 reads CATSEPRTGSYGYTF. DNA of the CDR3: TGTGCCACCAGTGAACCCCGGACAGGGAGCTATGGCTACACCTTC.

The rearrangement links TRBV4-3 to TRBJ2-1; the match to TRBD1 covers 7 bases. The J segment lost 8 bases and the V segment lost 2 bases, leaving 9 bases of the junction unmatched. CDR3 length equals 15 residues. Germline-derived CDR1 and CDR2 are LGHNA and YSLEER. The CDR3 coding sequence is TGCGCCAGCAGCCAATCCGGGACAGCTTTGTATGAGCAGTTCTTC. Its translation: CASSQSGTALYEQFF.

This chain uses TRBV28 with TRBJ2-4; a possible D gene is TRBD1 (5 bases). The CDR3 covers 17 residues. V was shortened by 4 bases and J by 9 bases, with 25 bases between the two germline ends. In germline, CDR1 is MDHEN, CDR2 SYDVKM. DNA of the CDR3: TGTGCCAGCAGTTCCCTACTCCGAAGGGGCGCGATAAGCATTCAGTACTTC. Amino acids: CASSSLLRRGAISIQYF.

V and J are TRBV5-5 and TRBJ1-2, with 9 bases that match TRBD1. V lost 2 bases and J lost 7; bases outside the gene matches: 9. The length of the CDR3 is 15 residues. Germline lookup yields CDR1 SGHKS and CDR2 YYEKEE (reference sequence). CDR3: CASSLSPGQGSGYTF. The CDR3 coding sequence is TGTGCCAGCAGCTTATCCCCGGGACAGGGAAGTGGCTACACCTTC.

This clone occurred once. The genes are TRBV9 and TRBJ1-3, with D possibly matching TRBD1 (5 bases). The CDR3 totals 17 residues. V shed 0 bases and J shed 0 bases, with 13 bases lying between them. Germline V CDR1 and CDR2: SGDLS, YYNGEE. This chain's CDR3 is CASSVVAGPRSGNTIYF. The CDR3 DNA sequence: TGTGCCAGCAGCGTAGTAGCAGGGCCTCGCTCTGGAAACACCATATATTTT.

The chain couples TRBV30 to TRBJ2-2; D might be TRBD1 (5 bases). Germline V CDR1 and CDR2: GTSNPN, SVGIG (reference sequence). The length of the CDR3 is 15 residues. Between the trimmed V and J ends, which lost 2 bases and 5 bases, there was a span of 15 bases. CDR3 sequence reads: CAWSFWQGSTGELFF. The CDR3 DNA sequence: TGTGCCTGGAGTTTCTGGCAGGGAAGTACCGGGGAGCTGTTTTTT.

The chain is built from TRBV2 and TRBJ1-5; D call uncertain. This CDR3 has 16 residues. V dropped 4 bases and J dropped 4 bases, with 17 bases sitting between them. The germline V gene has CDR1 SNHLY and CDR2 FYNNEI. CDR3 coding DNA: TGTGCCAGCAGTGTGAGGGAGCTTATGCGGAATCAGCCCCAGCATTTT. It yields the protein CASSVRELMRNQPQHF.

The rearrangement uses TRBV25-1 and TRBJ2-7; the D is unclear. The CDR3 runs 16 residues. CDR1 and CDR2 from the germline V gene are MGHDK and SYGVNS. Trimming left V 4 bases short and J 3 bases short, with 19 bases between. DNA of the CDR3: TGTGCCAGCAGTGGTTCTTTGGACCAGATCTACTACGAGCAGTACTTC. It yields the protein CASSGSLDQIYYEQYF.

The CDR3 sequence is CASRTGTSGEHDNEQFF. For the CDR3, the DNA is TGTGCCAGCCGAACCGGGACTAGCGGCGAGCATGACAATGAGCAGTTCTTC. The V and J genes are TRBV19 and TRBJ2-1; 11 bases agree with TRBD2. J lost 5 bases, V lost 9 bases, and 15 bases had no gene match. This CDR3 comprises 17 residues. CDR1 LNHDA and CDR2 SQIVND come from the germline V gene (reference sequence).

Only one count was recorded for this clone. This sequence joins TRBV21-1 and TRBJ1-2. TRBV21-1 has pseudogene status. CDR3 length: 20 amino acids. CDR3: CASSKGVQRSGGSSDYGYTF. CDR3 bases: TGTGCCAGCAGCAAAGGAGTTCAGCGCTCGGGCGGCTCATCTGACTATGGCTACACCTTC.

The chain employs TRBV12-2 and TRBJ1-5. TRBV12-2 is described as a pseudogene. This CDR3 comprises 15 residues. This CDR3 reads CASRLQGDGNQPQHF. CDR3 DNA: TGTGCAAGTCGCTTACAGGGAGATGGCAATCAGCCCCAGCATTTT.

The chain links TRBV4-1 to TRBJ1-1; 12 positions match TRBD1. This CDR3 comprises 15 residues. The germline V gene encodes CDR1 MGHRA and CDR2 YSYEKL. Trimming took 5 bases from V and 5 from J; bases not matched to a gene: 6. CDR3 sequence reads: CASSWGQGAGTEAFF. CDR3 DNA: TGCGCCAGCAGCTGGGGACAGGGGGCGGGGACTGAAGCTTTCTTT.

V and J are TRBV18 and TRBJ2-3, with a weak D call TRBD1 (6 bases). Germline V gene lookup returns CDR1 KGHSH and CDR2 LQKENI. Trimming shortened V by 6 bases and J by 5 bases, and 15 bases separated the two germline ends. The CDR3 is 14 amino acids. DNA for the CDR3: TGTGCCAGCTCCCTTGTGACAGGACAAGATACGCAGTATTTT. Protein: CASSLVTGQDTQYF. Filled out from reference TRBV18 and TRBJ2-3, the complete variable domain reads NAGVMQNPRHLVRRRGQEARLRCSPMKGHSHVYWYRQLPEEGLKFMVYLQKENIIDESGMPKERFSAEFPKEGPSILRIQQVVRGDSAAYFCASSLVTGQDTQYFGPGTRLTVL.

DNA for the CDR3: TGTGCCACCGGGTATGCCAGGGGGGCCCTCTATGGCTACACCTTC. Residues: CATGYARGALYGYTF. The rearrangement links TRBV24-1 to TRBJ1-2, with 7 bases that match TRBD1. J gave up 4 bases and V 9 bases, and 13 bases lay outside the gene matches. Germline lookup yields CDR1 KGHDR and CDR2 SFDVKD. The CDR3 sequence is 15 residues long.

Only a few counts were recorded for this clone. CDR3 amino acids: CASTPDRGSYEQYF. Written as DNA, the CDR3 is TGTGCCAGCACCCCGGACAGGGGCTCCTACGAGCAGTACTTC. The chain recombines TRBV21-1 with TRBJ2-7; the table calls TRBD1, which could not be checked here. TRBV21-1 is classified as a pseudogene. This CDR3 spans 14 amino acids.

The rearrangement joins TRBV5-1 to TRBJ1-5, with TRBD1 as a possible D gene (6 bases). The CDR3 has 15 residues. Per the germline V gene, CDR1 is SGHRS and CDR2 is YFSETQ. Trimming took off 2 bases at V and 6 bases at J, with 15 bases between the two ends. CDR3 in amino acids: CASSLVGGEGQPQHF. The CDR3 DNA follows: TGCGCCAGCAGCTTAGTAGGGGGGGAAGGTCAGCCCCAGCATTTT.

The CDR3 protein is CASSQGPFIYEQYF. For the CDR3, the DNA is TGTGCCAGCAGCCAAGGTCCCTTCATCTACGAGCAGTACTTC. The chain carries TRBV14 and TRBJ2-7; D unresolved. The CDR3 consists of 14 residues. Germline lookup yields CDR1 SGHDN and CDR2 FVKESK. Trimming left V 1 base short and J 3 bases short, with 10 bases between.

The chain couples TRBV6-2 or TRBV6-3 to TRBJ2-1, with TRBD2 as a possible D gene (5 bases). Germline V gene sequence: CDR1 MNHEY, CDR2 SVGEGT. V was pared by 5 bases and J by 7 bases, with 9 bases between. The CDR3 has 12 amino acids. The CDR3 loop is CASSVAINEQFF. CDR3 in DNA: TGTGCCAGCAGTGTAGCGATAAATGAGCAGTTCTTC.

In this sample, this clone turned up a few times. V usage is TRBV9 and J usage is TRBJ2-7; D might be TRBD2 (7 bases). Germline V gene sequence: CDR1 SGDLS, CDR2 YYNGEE. V was shortened by 4 bases and J by 4 bases, with 24 bases between the two germline ends. The CDR3 runs to 17 residues. The CDR3 sequence is CASSPGQGRASEYEQYF. In nucleotides, the CDR3 is TGTGCCAGCAGCCCAGGCCAGGGGAGGGCTAGCGAATACGAGCAGTACTTC.

Written as DNA, the CDR3 is TGTGCCAGCACCCCGATGCGACAGGGGTCCAACGAGCAGTACTTC. Translating gives CASTPMRQGSNEQYF. The rearrangement joins TRBV6-2 or TRBV6-3 to TRBJ2-7; 8 nucleotides match TRBD1. This CDR3 contains 15 residues. J gave up 5 bases and V 7 bases, and 13 bases lay outside the gene matches. Germline V CDR1 and CDR2: MNHEY, SVGEGT.

This clone was recorded only once. The gene calls are TRBV5-6 and TRBJ1-1; D not resolved. This CDR3 has 12 residues. CDR1 and CDR2 (germline): SGHDT, YYEEEE. The V end was cut by 4 bases, the J end by 6 bases, with 10 bases between. CDR3: CASSRRSAEAFF. The CDR3 nucleotides are TGTGCCAGCAGCCGGAGATCGGCTGAAGCTTTCTTT.

This sequence joins TRBV7-8 and TRBJ1-2, with 9 bases that match TRBD1. V lost 0 bases, J lost 7 bases, and 3 bases stayed unmatched. Germline CDR1 is SGHVS and CDR2 is FQNEAQ. The length of the CDR3 is 14 residues. The CDR3 reads CASSLAGQGFGYTF. CDR3 in DNA: TGTGCCAGCAGCTTAGCGGGACAGGGCTTTGGCTACACCTTC. The full variable domain, rest sourced from reference TRBV7-8 and TRBJ1-2, is GAGVSQSPRYKVAKRGQDVALRCDPISGHVSLFWYQQALGQGPEFLTYFQNEAQLDKSGLPSDRFFAERPEGSVSTLKIQRTQQEDSAVYLCASSLAGQGFGYTFGSGTRLTVV.

This chain uses TRBV5-1 with TRBJ2-7, with D perhaps being TRBD1 or TRBD2 (5 bases each). V was clipped by 3 bases and J by 7 bases, with 14 bases between them. CDR1 and CDR2 (germline): SGHRS, YFSETQ. The CDR3 consists of 13 residues. CDR3 residues: CASSSPPRGEQYF. The CDR3 bases are TGCGCCAGCAGCTCGCCCCCGAGGGGAGAGCAGTACTTC.

J is TRBJ2-6 and V is TRBV19; the D is unclear. Per germline, CDR1 LNHDA and CDR2 SQIVND (reference sequence). The germline V and J ends were trimmed by 3 bases and 0 bases, with 9 bases remaining between them. The CDR3 is 16 residues long. The CDR3 DNA is TGTGCCAGTAGTATGATTTCGCGCTCTGGGGCCAACGTCCTGACTTTC. Translating gives CASSMISRSGANVLTF.